This T cell receptor (beta chain) was sequenced in a study of control samples from healthy donors and cancer patients. This CDR3 has 18 residues. The J segment lost 0 bases and the V segment lost 0 bases, leaving 8 bases of the junction unmatched. CDR1 and CDR2 (germline): MNHEY, SMNVEV (reference sequence). Here immunoSEQ multiplex PCR was the method, and the copy in TCRdb shows in-frame clones only, minus some. The sample has 90,000 to 100,000 clones, roughly 78% seen once. This sequence joins TRBV27 and TRBJ2-7, with 10 bases aligning to TRBD2. This clonotype was obtained from a man in his 60s in good health. The source material was blood. CDR3 sequence reads: CASSLSASGGPSSYEQYF. CDR3 coding DNA: TGTGCCAGCAGTTTATCGGCTAGCGGGGGCCCCAGCTCCTACGAGCAGTACTTC.